The 19 T cell receptor beta chains below all came from one sample that was sequenced in a study of STAT3 mutations in large granular lymphocyte leukemia. The study, taken as a whole, reports: At least one immunodominant TCR beta clonotype appeared in every T-cell large granular lymphocyte leukemia patient.

Profiled with immunoSEQ multiplex PCR; TCRdb holds only in-frame clones, not every one. This table has roughly 17,000 clones, roughly 90% appearing once. These receptors' antigens are unknown. The material sequenced was peripheral blood mononuclear cells. All receptors derive from a man aged 60-69 years with T-cell large granular lymphocyte leukemia. Some clones in this sample may be carry-over from other donors' samples.

This rearrangement joins TRBV5-6 to TRBJ2-5, with 10 bases lining up with TRBD1. This CDR3 is built from 15 residues. V dropped 3 bases and J dropped 4; count of bases not matched to a gene: 6. Germline V gene data show CDR1 as SGHDT and CDR2 as YYEEEE. Written as DNA, the CDR3 is TGTGCCAGCAGCTCCCCGCGGACAGGGGGAGAGACCCAGTACTTC. Its translation is CASSSPRTGGETQYF.

The chain combines TRBV6-5 with TRBJ2-3, with 8 bases aligning to TRBD2. The CDR3 has 15 amino acids. Germline CDR1 MNHEY, CDR2 SVGAGI. V trimming: 4 bases; J trimming: 0 bases; junction bases outside the gene matches: 3. The DNA of the CDR3 is TGTGCCAGCAGTTCGGGGGGGGCTAGCACAGATACGCAGTATTTT. Residues: CASSSGGASTDTQYF.

The chain combines TRBV2 with TRBJ1-5; maybe TRBD1 (5 bases). V was shortened by 3 bases and J by 1 base, with 10 bases between the two germline ends. The CDR3 totals 15 residues. Germline-derived CDR1 and CDR2 are SNHLY and FYNNEI. The CDR3 loop reads CASSDQGMSNQPQHF. The CDR3 coding sequence is TGTGCCAGCAGTGACCAGGGCATGAGCAATCAGCCCCAGCATTTT. The entire variable domain, with the rest obtained from reference TRBV2 and TRBJ1-5, is as follows: EPEVTQTPSHQVTQMGQEVILRCVPISNHLYFYWYRQILGQKVEFLVSFYNNEISEKSEIFDDQFSVERPDGSNFTLKIRSTKLEDSAMYFCASSDQGMSNQPQHFGDGTRLSIL.

This clone appeared a single time. The rearrangement uses TRBV6-5 and TRBJ2-3, with 10 nucleotides matching TRBD2. CDR1 and CDR2 from the germline V gene are MNHEY and SVGAGI. There are 15 residues in the CDR3. The ends lost 1 base at V and 4 bases at J; junction bases unmatched: 2. The CDR3 region has the DNA TGTGCCAGCAGTTACTTAGCGGGAGGTTCAGATACGCAGTATTTT. It specifies CASSYLAGGSDTQYF.

The chain couples TRBV5-1 to TRBJ1-3; 9 bases line up with TRBD1. This CDR3 comprises 17 residues. Germline lookup yields CDR1 SGHRS and CDR2 YFSETQ. The V and J ends lost 0 bases and 4 bases, in that order; junction bases with no gene match: 8. The CDR3 region is CASSLAPGQGGGNTIYF. The CDR3 DNA reads TGCGCCAGCAGCTTGGCTCCGGGACAGGGAGGAGGAAACACCATATATTTT.

The CDR3 DNA reads TGTGCCAGCAGCCTCCCCTCAGAGACCCAGTACTTC. This gives the protein CASSLPSETQYF. The V gene is TRBV7-3, the J gene TRBJ2-5; no clear D gene. V lost 5 bases and J 4 bases, leaving 8 bases between the germline ends. The CDR3 is 12 amino acids. Germline V gene data show CDR1 as SGHTA and CDR2 as FQGTGA.

This clone has a single count. The chain has TRBV27 and TRBJ2-7, with 10 nucleotides matching TRBD2. Germline V gene data show CDR1 as MNHEY and CDR2 as SMNVEV (reference sequence). The J segment lost 0 bases and the V segment lost 2 bases, leaving 1 base of the junction unmatched. The CDR3 has 15 residues. This chain's CDR3 is CASSLTSGISYEQYF. As DNA, the CDR3 is TGTGCCAGCAGTTTAACTAGCGGGATCTCCTACGAGCAGTACTTC.

CDR3 residues: CASSPPTGGDNEKLFF. For the CDR3, the DNA is TGTGCCAGCTCACCCCCCACCGGGGGGGATAATGAAAAACTGTTTTTT. The chain couples TRBV18 to TRBJ1-4, with TRBD1 as a possible D gene (5 bases). CDR1 KGHSH and CDR2 LQKENI come from the germline V gene. The germline V and J ends were trimmed by 3 bases and 4 bases, with 15 bases remaining between them. The CDR3 has 16 residues.

The CDR3 DNA sequence: TGTGCCAGCACGCGGGGTAGCACAGATACGCAGTATTTT. This translates into CASTRGSTDTQYF. This sequence joins TRBV6-6 and TRBJ2-3; D may be TRBD2 (6 bases). Trimming removed 7 bases at V and 0 bases at J, with 8 bases between. Germline V gene lookup returns CDR1 MNHNY and CDR2 SVGAGI (reference sequence). The CDR3 contains 13 residues.

The CDR3 bases are TGTGCCATCAGTGAGTCCAAGGGGTCGAATCAGCCCCAGCATTTT. This translates into CAISESKGSNQPQHF. This sequence joins TRBV10-3 and TRBJ1-5, with D possibly TRBD1 on 5 matching bases. CDR3 length: 15 residues. Germline V gene sequence: CDR1 ENHRY, CDR2 SYGVKD. The V end was cut by 0 bases, the J end by 4 bases, with 10 bases between.

This chain joins TRBV18 and TRBJ2-2, with D perhaps matching TRBD1 (6 bases). The CDR3 totals 16 residues. Trimming pared 1 base from V and 5 bases from J, leaving 14 bases between. Germline assignment: CDR1 KGHSH and CDR2 LQKENI. CDR3 sequence: CASSPLQGGETGELFF. CDR3 DNA: TGTGCCAGCTCACCACTCCAAGGGGGTGAGACCGGGGAGCTGTTTTTT. The variable domain in full, completed from reference TRBV18 and TRBJ2-2, reads NAGVMQNPRHLVRRRGQEARLRCSPMKGHSHVYWYRQLPEEGLKFMVYLQKENIIDESGMPKERFSAEFPKEGPSILRIQQVVRGDSAAYFCASSPLQGGETGELFFGEGSRLTVL.

The chain uses TRBV19 and TRBJ1-5; D unresolved. V was pared by 7 bases and J by 1 base, with 11 bases between. Germline CDR1 and CDR2: LNHDA and SQIVND (reference sequence). CDR3 size: 14 residues. CDR3 sequence reads: CASKGPASNQPQHF. The CDR3 nucleotides read TGTGCCAGTAAAGGTCCGGCAAGCAATCAGCCCCAGCATTTT.

The V gene is TRBV6-6, the J gene TRBJ2-7; D is perhaps TRBD2 (6 bases). The CDR3 covers 14 residues. The germline V and J ends were trimmed by 5 bases and 1 base, with 12 bases remaining between them. CDR1 is MNHNY, CDR2 SVGAGI, per germline (reference sequence). For the CDR3, the DNA is TGTGCCAGCAGTACCTCCGGGACTTCCTACGAGCAGTACTTC. This sequence encodes CASSTSGTSYEQYF.

This clone has only a few counts. This chain uses TRBV5-1 with TRBJ2-7; TRBD1 matches at 7 bases. CDR1 SGHRS and CDR2 YFSETQ come from the germline V gene. The CDR3 is made up of 19 amino acids. The junction had 19 bases not matched to a gene; V was cut back by 1 base and J by 3 bases. The CDR3 loop is CASSLRAGTERSPVYEQYF. The CDR3 DNA is TGCGCCAGCAGCTTGCGCGCCGGGACAGAAAGGTCCCCCGTCTACGAGCAGTACTTC.

J is TRBJ2-5 and V is TRBV5-4; D is possibly TRBD2 (5 bases). Deletions cut 2 bases from V and 5 bases from J, with 10 bases between. From germline, CDR1 is SGHNT and CDR2 YYREEE (reference sequence). CDR3 length equals 13 residues. The CDR3: CASSLAVKETQYF. The CDR3 nucleotides are TGTGCCAGCAGCTTAGCGGTCAAGGAGACCCAGTACTTC.

The genes are TRBV7-2 and TRBJ2-7; a possible D gene is TRBD1 (6 bases). The germline V and J ends were trimmed by 1 base and 5 bases, with 15 bases remaining between them. The CDR3 runs to 15 residues. Germline V gene data show CDR1 as SGHTA and CDR2 as FQGNSA. CDR3 bases: TGTGCCAGCAGCTTAGGTACAGGACAGCTGGACGAGCAGTACTTC. Translating it yields CASSLGTGQLDEQYF.

The chain uses TRBV2 and TRBJ1-3; no firm D call. Germline loops: CDR1 SNHLY, CDR2 FYNNEI. This CDR3 region has 14 residues. V was shortened by 7 bases and J by 0 bases, with 10 bases between the two germline ends. CDR3 amino acids: CASKRESSGNTIYF. CDR3 sequence (DNA): TGTGCCAGCAAACGGGAGAGCTCTGGAAACACCATATATTTT.

The rearrangement links TRBV20-1 to TRBJ2-1; no firm D call. The CDR3 extends over 10 amino acids. CDR1 and CDR2 from the germline V gene are DFQATT and SNEGSKA (reference sequence). Trimming took 5 bases from V and 14 from J, leaving 13 bases between them. The chain's CDR3 is CSAWTASEFF. The CDR3, as DNA: TGCAGTGCTTGGACCGCATCGGAGTTCTTC.

J is TRBJ1-2 and V is TRBV4-2; the D gene is possibly TRBD1 (6 bases). The CDR3 loop spans 14 amino acids. Trimming removed 4 bases at V and 5 bases at J, with 14 bases between. Germline V gives CDR1 LGHNA, CDR2 YNFKEQ. CDR3 bases: TGTGCCAGCAGCCCCCGGGACACGGGATATGGCTACACCTTC. Amino acid sequence: CASSPRDTGYGYTF.